This TCR beta chain was sequenced during a study of tumor-infiltrating lymphocytes in primary liver carcinoma. At the level of the study: The patients presented with primary liver carcinoma, which was managed through surgical resection. The patients comprised men and women between the ages of 30 and 69 years. Sequencing of the samples generated roughly 3.5 to 7.13 million productive TCRbeta reads, with similar yields across tissue types. General study findings and limits: It was tumor-adjacent and tumor-blood pairs that overlapped less than tumor region pairs did.

Researchers drew blood RNA from unsorted whole blood and extracted germline DNA as well. As to this clonotype: Its specificity is unknown. The junction departs from the called germline gene at one end, perhaps through a read error.

Total RNA amounting to roughly 480 ng was the source from which TCR beta cDNA was made with a constant-region primer. Slightly modified ARM-PCR, run as three nested multiplex PCR rounds, produced the TCR beta libraries. Two initial PCR rounds of approximately 10 cycles each paired TRBV1-TRBV30 forward primers with a C-beta reverse primer. TCRdb recomputed calls from the multiplex PCR reads with MiXCR, one row per CDR3 protein. The sample consists of fewer than 350,000 distinct CDR3 sequences, 65% of them appearing once. Looked up from germline, CDR1 is SGHRS and CDR2 is YFSETQ. This CDR3 has 16 amino acids.

Sequenced: peripheral blood. The clonotype was recovered from a man in his forties with primary liver carcinoma and hepatitis B virus infection. This sequence joins TRBV5-1 and TRBJ2-1; D perhaps matches TRBD2 (7 bases). This chain's CDR3 is CASSLAGSGGFNDQFF. CDR3 nucleotides: TGCGCCAGCAGCTTGGCCGGATCGGGGGGCTTCAATGATCAGTTCTTC.